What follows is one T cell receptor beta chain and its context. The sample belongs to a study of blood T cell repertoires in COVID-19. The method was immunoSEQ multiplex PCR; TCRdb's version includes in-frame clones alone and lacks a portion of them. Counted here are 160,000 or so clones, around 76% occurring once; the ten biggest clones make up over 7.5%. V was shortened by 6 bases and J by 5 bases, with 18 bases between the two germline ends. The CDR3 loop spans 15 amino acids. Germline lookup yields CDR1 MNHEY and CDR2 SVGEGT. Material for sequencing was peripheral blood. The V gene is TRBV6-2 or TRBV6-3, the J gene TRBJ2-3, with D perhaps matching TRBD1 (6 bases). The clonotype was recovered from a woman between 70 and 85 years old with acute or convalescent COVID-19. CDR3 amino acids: CASSPPGVRKDTQYF. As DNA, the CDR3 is TGTGCCAGCAGCCCACCAGGGGTCAGGAAAGATACGCAGTATTTT.